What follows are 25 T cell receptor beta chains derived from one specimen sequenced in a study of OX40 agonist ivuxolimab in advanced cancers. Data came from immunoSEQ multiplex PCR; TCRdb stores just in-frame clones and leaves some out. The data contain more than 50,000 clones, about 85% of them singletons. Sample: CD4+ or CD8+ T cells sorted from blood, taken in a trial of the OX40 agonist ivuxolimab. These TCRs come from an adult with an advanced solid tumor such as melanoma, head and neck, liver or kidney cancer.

Here the CDR3 DNA reads TGTGCCAGCAGTTTGCTGGAGGGGAAACTGTTTTTT. Protein product: CASSLLEGKLFF. The J gene is TRBJ1-4, the V gene TRBV28, with D possibly matching TRBD1 (5 bases). The germline V and J ends were trimmed by 3 bases and 11 bases, with 10 bases remaining between them. Germline V gene lookup returns CDR1 MDHEN and CDR2 SYDVKM. The CDR3 runs to 12 residues. Supplemented by reference TRBV28 and TRBJ1-4, the full variable domain reads DVKVTQSSRYLVKRTGEKVFLECVQDMDHENMFWYRQDPGLGLRLIYFSYDVKMKEKGDIPEGYSVSREKKERFSLILESASTNQTSMYLCASSLLEGKLFFGSGTQLSVL.

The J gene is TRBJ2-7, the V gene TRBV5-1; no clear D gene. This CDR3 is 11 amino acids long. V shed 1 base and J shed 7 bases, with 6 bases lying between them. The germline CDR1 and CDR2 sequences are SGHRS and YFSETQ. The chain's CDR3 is CASSLRGEQYF. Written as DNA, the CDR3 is TGCGCCAGCAGCTTGAGAGGAGAGCAGTACTTC.

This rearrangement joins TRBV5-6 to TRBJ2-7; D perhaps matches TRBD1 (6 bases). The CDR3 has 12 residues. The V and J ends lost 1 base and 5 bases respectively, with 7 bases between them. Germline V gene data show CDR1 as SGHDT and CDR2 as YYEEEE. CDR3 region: CASSLTGNEQYF. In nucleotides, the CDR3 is TGTGCCAGCAGCTTGACAGGGAACGAGCAGTACTTC.

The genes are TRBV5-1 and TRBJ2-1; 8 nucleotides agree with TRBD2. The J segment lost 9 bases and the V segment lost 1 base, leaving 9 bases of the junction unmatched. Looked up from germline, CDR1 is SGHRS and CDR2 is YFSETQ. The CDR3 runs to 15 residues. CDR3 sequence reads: CASSLTGRALGEQFF. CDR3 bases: TGCGCCAGCAGCTTGACCGGGAGGGCCCTCGGTGAGCAGTTCTTC.

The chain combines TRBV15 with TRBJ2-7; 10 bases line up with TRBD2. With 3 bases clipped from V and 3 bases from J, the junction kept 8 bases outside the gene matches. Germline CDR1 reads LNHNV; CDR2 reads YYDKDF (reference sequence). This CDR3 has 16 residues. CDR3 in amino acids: CATSSPRTSGNYEQYF. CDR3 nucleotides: TGTGCCACCAGCAGCCCGAGGACTAGCGGAAACTACGAGCAGTACTTC.

The CDR3 DNA reads TGTGCCACCAGCAGAGGGTACGGGAACACTGAAGCTTTCTTT. It translates to CATSRGYGNTEAFF. V usage is TRBV15 and J usage is TRBJ1-1; D gene ambiguous. The CDR3 contains 14 residues. Between the trimmed V and J ends, which lost 1 base and 1 base, there was a span of 7 bases. Germline V gene data show CDR1 as LNHNV and CDR2 as YYDKDF (reference sequence).

Written as DNA, the CDR3 is TGCGCCAGCAGTGACTGGGACCTGGGGACCCAGTACTTC. It codes for CASSDWDLGTQYF. The rearrangement links TRBV10-2 to TRBJ2-5; D could derive from TRBD1 or TRBD2 (5 bases each). Trimming stripped 3 bases from V and 7 bases from J, with 12 bases between. Germline V gene sequence: CDR1 WSHSY, CDR2 SAAADI. The CDR3 has 13 amino acids.

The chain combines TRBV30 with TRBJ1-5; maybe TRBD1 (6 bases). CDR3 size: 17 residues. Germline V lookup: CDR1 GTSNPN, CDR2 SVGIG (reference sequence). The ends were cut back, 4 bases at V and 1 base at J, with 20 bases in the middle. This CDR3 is CAWMEARIGGSNQPQHF. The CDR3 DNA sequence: TGTGCCTGGATGGAGGCACGTATAGGGGGAAGCAATCAGCCCCAGCATTTT.

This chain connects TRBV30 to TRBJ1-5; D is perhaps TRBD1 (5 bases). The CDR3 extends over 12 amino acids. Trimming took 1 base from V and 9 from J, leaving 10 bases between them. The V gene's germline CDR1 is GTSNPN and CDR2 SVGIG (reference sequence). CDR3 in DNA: TGTGCCTGGAGTGACAGGCAGGGGCCCCAGCATTTT. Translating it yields CAWSDRQGPQHF.

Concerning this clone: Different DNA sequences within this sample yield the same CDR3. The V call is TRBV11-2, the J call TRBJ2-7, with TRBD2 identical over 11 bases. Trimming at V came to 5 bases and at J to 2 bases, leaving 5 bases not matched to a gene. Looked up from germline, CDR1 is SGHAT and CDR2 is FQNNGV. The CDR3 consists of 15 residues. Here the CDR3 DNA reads TGTGCCAGCAGCCCGAGGACTAGCGGGCCCTACGAGCAGTACTTC. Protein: CASSPRTSGPYEQYF.

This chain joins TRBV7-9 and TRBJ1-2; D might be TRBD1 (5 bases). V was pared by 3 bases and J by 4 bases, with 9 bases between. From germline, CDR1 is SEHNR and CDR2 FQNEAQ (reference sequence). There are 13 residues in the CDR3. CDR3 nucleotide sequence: TGTGCCAGCAGCTTCGGCGACAGCTATGGCTACACCTTC. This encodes CASSFGDSYGYTF.

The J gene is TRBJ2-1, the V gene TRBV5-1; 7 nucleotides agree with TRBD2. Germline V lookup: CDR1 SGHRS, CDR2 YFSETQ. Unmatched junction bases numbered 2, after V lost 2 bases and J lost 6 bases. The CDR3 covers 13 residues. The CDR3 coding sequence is TGCGCCAGCAGCTTAGCGGGGATCAATGAGCAGTTCTTC. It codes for CASSLAGINEQFF.

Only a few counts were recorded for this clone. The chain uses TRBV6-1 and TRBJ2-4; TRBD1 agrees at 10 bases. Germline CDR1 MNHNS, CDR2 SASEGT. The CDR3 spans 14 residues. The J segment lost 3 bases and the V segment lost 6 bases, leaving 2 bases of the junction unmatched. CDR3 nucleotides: TGTGCCAGCAGGGACAGGGGGGTCAAAAACATTCAGTACTTC. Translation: CASRDRGVKNIQYF.

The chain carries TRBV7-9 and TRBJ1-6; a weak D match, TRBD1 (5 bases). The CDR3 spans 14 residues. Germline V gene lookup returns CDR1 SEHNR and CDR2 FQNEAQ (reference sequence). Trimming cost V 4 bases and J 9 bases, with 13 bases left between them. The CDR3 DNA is TGTGCCAGCAGCTCAACGGGGGGGAGTTCACCCCTCCACTTT. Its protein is CASSSTGGSSPLHF. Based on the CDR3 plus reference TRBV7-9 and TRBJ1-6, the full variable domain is DTGVSQNPRHKITKRGQNVTFRCDPISEHNRLYWYRQTLGQGPEFLTYFQNEAQLEKSRLLSDRFSAERPKGSFSTLEIQRTEQGDSAMYLCASSSTGGSSPLHFGNGTRLTVT.

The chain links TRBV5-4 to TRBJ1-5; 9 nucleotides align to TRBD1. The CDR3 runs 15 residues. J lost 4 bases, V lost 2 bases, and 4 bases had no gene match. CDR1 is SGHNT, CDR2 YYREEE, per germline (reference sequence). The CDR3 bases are TGTGCCAGCAGCTTTACAGGGGGCGTAAATCAGCCCCAGCATTTT. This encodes CASSFTGGVNQPQHF. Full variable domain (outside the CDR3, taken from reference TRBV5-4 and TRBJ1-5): ETGVTQSPTHLIKTRGQQVTLRCSSQSGHNTVSWYQQALGQGPQFIFQYYREEENGRGNFPPRFSGLQFPNYSSELNVNALELDDSALYLCASSFTGGVNQPQHFGDGTRLSIL.

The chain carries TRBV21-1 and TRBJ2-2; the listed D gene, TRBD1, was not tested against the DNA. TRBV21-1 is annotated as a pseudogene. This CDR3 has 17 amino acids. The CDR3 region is CASSKGTGGVDTGELFF. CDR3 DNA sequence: TGTGCCAGCAGCAAGGGAACAGGGGGCGTCGACACCGGGGAGCTGTTTTTT.

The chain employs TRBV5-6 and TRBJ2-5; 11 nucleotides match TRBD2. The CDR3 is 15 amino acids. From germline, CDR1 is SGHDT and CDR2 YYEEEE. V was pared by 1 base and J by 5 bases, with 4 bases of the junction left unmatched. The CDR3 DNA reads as TGTGCCAGCAGCTTGACTAGCGGGGGAGGGGAGACCCAGTACTTC. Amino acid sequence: CASSLTSGGGETQYF.

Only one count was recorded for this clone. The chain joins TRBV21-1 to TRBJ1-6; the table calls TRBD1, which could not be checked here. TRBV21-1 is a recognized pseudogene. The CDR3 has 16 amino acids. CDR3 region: CASSKSGTGVNSPLHF. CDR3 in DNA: TGTGCCAGCAGCAAAAGCGGGACAGGGGTGAATTCACCCCTCCACTTT.

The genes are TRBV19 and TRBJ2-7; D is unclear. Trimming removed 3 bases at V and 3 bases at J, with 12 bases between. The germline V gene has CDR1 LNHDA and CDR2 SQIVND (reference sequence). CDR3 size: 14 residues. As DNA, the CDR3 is TGTGCCAGTAGTATCTCCACCTACATCTACGAGCAGTACTTC. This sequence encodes CASSISTYIYEQYF.

The DNA for the CDR3 is TGTGCCAGCAGCTTTTACCCGGGACGAATGGGAGTCAATGAGCAGTTCTTC. Protein sequence: CASSFYPGRMGVNEQFF. The V call is TRBV11-3, the J call TRBJ2-1; D is perhaps TRBD1 or TRBD2 (5 bases each). The CDR3 is 17 amino acids. With 3 bases removed from V and 6 bases from J, the gap between germline ends came to 21 bases. The germline V gene has CDR1 SGHNT and CDR2 YENEEA. The variable domain in full, with the rest retrieved from reference TRBV11-3 and TRBJ2-1, is EAGVVQSPRYKIIEKKQPVAFWCNPISGHNTLYWYLQNLGQGPELLIRYENEEAVDDSQLPKDRFSAERLKGVDSTLKIQPAELGDSAVYLCASSFYPGRMGVNEQFFGPGTRLTVL.

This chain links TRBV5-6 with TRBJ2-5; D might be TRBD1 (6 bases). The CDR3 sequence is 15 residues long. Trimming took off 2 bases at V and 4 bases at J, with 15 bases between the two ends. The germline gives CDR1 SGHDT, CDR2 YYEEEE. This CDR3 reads CASSFPLQGRETQYF. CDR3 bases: TGTGCCAGCAGCTTCCCGTTACAGGGTCGAGAGACCCAGTACTTC.

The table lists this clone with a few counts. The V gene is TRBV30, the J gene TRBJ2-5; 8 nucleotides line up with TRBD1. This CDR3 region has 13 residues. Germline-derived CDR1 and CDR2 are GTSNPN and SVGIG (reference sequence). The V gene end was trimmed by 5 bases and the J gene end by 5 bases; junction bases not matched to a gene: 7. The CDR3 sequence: CAWAGRGRETQYF. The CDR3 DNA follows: TGTGCCTGGGCGGGCAGGGGGCGGGAGACCCAGTACTTC. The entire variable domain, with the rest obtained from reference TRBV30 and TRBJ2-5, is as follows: SQTIHQWPATLVQPVGSPLSLECTVEGTSNPNLYWYRQAAGRGLQLLFYSVGIGQISSEVPQNLSASRPQDRQFILSSKKLLLSDSGFYLCAWAGRGRETQYFGPGTRLLVL.

CDR3 region: CASSLGGTSLNEQFF. The CDR3 DNA reads TGTGCCAGCAGCTTAGGGGGGACTAGTCTCAATGAGCAGTTCTTC. This chain uses TRBV11-2 with TRBJ2-1, with 8 bases fitting TRBD2. V shed 1 base, J shed 6 bases, and the junction held 5 bases outside the gene matches. The CDR3 is 15 residues long. Per germline, CDR1 SGHAT and CDR2 FQNNGV.

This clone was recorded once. CDR3 coding DNA: TGTGCCAGCAGCTTATGGGACACAGACGAGCAGTACTTC. It codes for CASSLWDTDEQYF. This rearrangement joins TRBV7-2 to TRBJ2-7; D perhaps matches TRBD1 (6 bases). The CDR3 is made up of 13 amino acids. Trimming removed 2 bases at V and 5 bases at J, with 10 bases between. Per germline, CDR1 SGHTA and CDR2 FQGNSA.

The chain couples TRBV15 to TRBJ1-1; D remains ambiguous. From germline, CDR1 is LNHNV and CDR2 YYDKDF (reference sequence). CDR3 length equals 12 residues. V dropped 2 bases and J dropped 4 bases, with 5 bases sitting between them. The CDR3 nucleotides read TGTGCCACCAGCAGATCGAGCACTGAAGCTTTCTTT. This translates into CATSRSSTEAFF.